This TCR beta chain emerged from a study of radiation and T cells in renal cell carcinoma. Study in general: Nephrectomy followed 15 Gy stereotactic body radiation by 4 weeks. General study findings and limits: Without pretreatment biopsies, baseline tumor clonotype presence was undetermined. In blood, top tumor clones expanded by 2 weeks, shrinking by 4.

Repertoires were generated with immunoSEQ multiplex PCR, while TCRdb's copy carries only in-frame clones and drops some. The table shows just under 80,000 clones, with 65% to 90% occurring only once. Details on this clone: Its antigen is undetermined.

This CDR3 spans 15 amino acids. Germline V gene lookup returns CDR1 SGDLS and CDR2 YYNGEE. The ends lost 2 bases at V and 2 bases at J; junction bases unmatched: 7. This sample's time point: blood 2 weeks post-SBRT. Treatment defined: 15 Gy SBRT to primary tumor, nephrectomy 4 weeks later. Blood was sampled at baseline, 2 weeks and 4 weeks after SBRT. Here the sequenced sample was blood, taken from a patient whose treatment included radiotherapy and nephrectomy. The sequence was collected from a woman in her forties or fifties with renal cell carcinoma. V and J are TRBV9 and TRBJ2-7, with 7 bases that match TRBD1. CDR3 sequence reads: CASSVSGTEPYEQYF. CDR3 DNA: TGTGCCAGCAGCGTCTCCGGGACAGAGCCCTACGAGCAGTACTTC. Variable domain in full (rest from reference TRBV9 and TRBJ2-7): DSGVTQTPKHLITATGQRVTLRCSPRSGDLSVYWYQQSLDQGLQFLIQYYNGEERAKGNILERFSAQQFPDLHSELNLSSLELGDSALYFCASSVSGTEPYEQYFGPGTRLTVT.